The T cell receptor (beta chain) under discussion was sequenced for a study of Graves' ophthalmopathy and Graves' hyperthyroidism. At the level of the study: Peripheral blood sampling occurred at initial diagnosis, before any treatment.

Regarding the study as a whole: Blood also carried most expanded thyroid clonotypes exceeding 0.001 frequency.

From RNA, the CDR3 regions of TCR beta chains were amplified and sequenced. An initial RT-PCR round employing HTBI primers preceded a second-round multiplex PCR. In TCRdb, the multiplex PCR reads were re-called with MiXCR into one record per CDR3 protein. The data hold about 380,000 distinct CDR3 sequences, with 15% observed a single time. From germline, CDR1 is SEHNR and CDR2 FQNEAQ (reference sequence). The CDR3 is made up of 15 amino acids. Details on this clonotype: Antigen: not known. At one boundary the junction diverges from the germline segment, which might be a read error.

The chain is built from TRBV7-9 and TRBJ1-6; D gene unclear. This sequence was found in a woman between 18 and 30 years old with stable Graves' hyperthyroidism. Sequences were obtained from peripheral blood. In nucleotides, the CDR3 is TGTGCCAGCAGAGGCGGGCCAACGAATAATCCACCCCTCCACTTT. Encoded protein: CASRGGPTNNPPLHF.